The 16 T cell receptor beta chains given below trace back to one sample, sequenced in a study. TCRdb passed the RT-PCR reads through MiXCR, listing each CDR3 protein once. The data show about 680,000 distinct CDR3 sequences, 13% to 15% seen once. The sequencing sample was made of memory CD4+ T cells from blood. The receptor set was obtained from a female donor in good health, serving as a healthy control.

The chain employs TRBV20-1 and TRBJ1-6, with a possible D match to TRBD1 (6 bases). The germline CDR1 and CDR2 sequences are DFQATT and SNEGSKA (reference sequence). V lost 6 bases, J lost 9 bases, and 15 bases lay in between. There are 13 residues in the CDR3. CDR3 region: CSAGHRDGSPLHF. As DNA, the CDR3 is TGCAGTGCGGGACACCGCGATGGTTCACCCCTCCACTTT.

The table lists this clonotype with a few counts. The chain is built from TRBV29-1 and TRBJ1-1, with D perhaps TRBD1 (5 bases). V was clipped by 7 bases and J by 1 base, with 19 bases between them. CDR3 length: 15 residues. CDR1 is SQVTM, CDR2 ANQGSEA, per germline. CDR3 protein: CSARTTAAGNTEAFF. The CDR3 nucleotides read TGCAGCGCGAGAACGACAGCCGCAGGGAACACTGAAGCTTTCTTT.

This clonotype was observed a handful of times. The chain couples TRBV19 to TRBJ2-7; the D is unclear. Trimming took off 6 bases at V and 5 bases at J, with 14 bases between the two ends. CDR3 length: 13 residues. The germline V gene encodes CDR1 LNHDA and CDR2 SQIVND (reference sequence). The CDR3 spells CASRPRVEDEQYF. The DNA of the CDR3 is TGTGCCAGTAGGCCAAGAGTTGAGGACGAGCAGTACTTC.

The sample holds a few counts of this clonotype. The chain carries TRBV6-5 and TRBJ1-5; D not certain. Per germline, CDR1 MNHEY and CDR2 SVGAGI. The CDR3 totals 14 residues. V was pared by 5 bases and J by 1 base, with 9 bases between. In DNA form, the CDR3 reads TGTGCCAGCAGTGCGGGGAGGAGCAATCAGCCCCAGCATTTT. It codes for CASSAGRSNQPQHF.

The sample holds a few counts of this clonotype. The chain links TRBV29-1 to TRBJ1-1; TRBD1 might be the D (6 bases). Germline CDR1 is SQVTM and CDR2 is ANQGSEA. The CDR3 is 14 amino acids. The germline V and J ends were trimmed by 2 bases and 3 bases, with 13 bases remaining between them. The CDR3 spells CSVERGGRDTEAFF. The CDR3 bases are TGCAGCGTTGAACGTGGGGGGCGGGACACTGAAGCTTTCTTT. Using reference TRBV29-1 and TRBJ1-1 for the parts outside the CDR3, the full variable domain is SAVISQKPSRDICQRGTSLTIQCQVDSQVTMMFWYRQQPGQSLTLIATANQGSEATYESGFVIDKFPISRPNLTFSTLTVSNMSPEDSSIYLCSVERGGRDTEAFFGQGTRLTVV.

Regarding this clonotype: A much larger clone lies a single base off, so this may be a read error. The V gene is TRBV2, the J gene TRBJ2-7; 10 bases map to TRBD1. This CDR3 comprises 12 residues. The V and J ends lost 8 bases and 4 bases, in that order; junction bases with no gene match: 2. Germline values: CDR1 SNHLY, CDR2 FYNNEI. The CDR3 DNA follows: TGTGCCAGCGGACAGGGGGGTTACGAGCAGTACTTC. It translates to CASGQGGYEQYF.

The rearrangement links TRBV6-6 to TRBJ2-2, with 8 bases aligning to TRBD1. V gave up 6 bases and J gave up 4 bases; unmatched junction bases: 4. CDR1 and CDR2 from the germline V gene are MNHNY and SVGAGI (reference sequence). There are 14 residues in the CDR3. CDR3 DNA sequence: TGTGCCAGCAGACCAGGGGGCTTCACCGGGGAGCTGTTTTTT. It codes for CASRPGGFTGELFF.

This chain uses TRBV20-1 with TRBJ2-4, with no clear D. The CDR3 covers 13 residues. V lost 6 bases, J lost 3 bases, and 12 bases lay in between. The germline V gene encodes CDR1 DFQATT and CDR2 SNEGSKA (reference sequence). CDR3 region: CSAGIKVKNIQYF. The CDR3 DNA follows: TGCAGTGCGGGTATAAAAGTCAAAAACATTCAGTACTTC.

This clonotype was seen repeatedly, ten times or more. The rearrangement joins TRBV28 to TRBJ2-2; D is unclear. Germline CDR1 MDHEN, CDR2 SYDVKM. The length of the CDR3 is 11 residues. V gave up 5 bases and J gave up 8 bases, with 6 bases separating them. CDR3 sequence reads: CASSVEGELFF. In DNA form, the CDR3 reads TGTGCCAGCAGTGTGGAAGGGGAGCTGTTTTTT.

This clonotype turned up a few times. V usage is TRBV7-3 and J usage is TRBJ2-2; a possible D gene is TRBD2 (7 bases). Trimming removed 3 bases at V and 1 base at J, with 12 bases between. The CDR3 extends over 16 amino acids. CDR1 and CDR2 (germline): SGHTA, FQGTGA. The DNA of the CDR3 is TGTGCCAGCAGCTTCGGCGGGGGCGAGAACACCGGGGAGCTGTTTTTT. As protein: CASSFGGGENTGELFF.

CDR3 sequence reads: CASMEGGGGYGYTF. DNA of the CDR3: TGTGCCAGCATGGAGGGAGGGGGCGGCTATGGCTACACCTTC. The rearrangement uses TRBV6-1 and TRBJ1-2, with 7 nucleotides matching TRBD1. This CDR3 has 14 residues. J gave up 4 bases and V 7 bases, and 9 bases lay outside the gene matches. Germline CDR1 and CDR2: MNHNS and SASEGT.

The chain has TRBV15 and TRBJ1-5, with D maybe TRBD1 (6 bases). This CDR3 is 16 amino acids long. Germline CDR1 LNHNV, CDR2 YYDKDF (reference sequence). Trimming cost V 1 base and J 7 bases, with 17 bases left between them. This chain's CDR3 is CATSRALDSSNQPQHF. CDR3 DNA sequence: TGTGCCACCAGCAGAGCCTTGGACAGTAGTAACCAGCCCCAGCATTTT.

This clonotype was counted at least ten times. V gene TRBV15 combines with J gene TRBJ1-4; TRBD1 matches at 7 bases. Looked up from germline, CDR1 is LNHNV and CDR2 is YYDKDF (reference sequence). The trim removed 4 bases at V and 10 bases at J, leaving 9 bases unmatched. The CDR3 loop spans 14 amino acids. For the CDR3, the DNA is TGTGCCACCAGCACTCAGGGGGAGGTTCGAAAACTGTTTTTT. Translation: CATSTQGEVRKLFF.

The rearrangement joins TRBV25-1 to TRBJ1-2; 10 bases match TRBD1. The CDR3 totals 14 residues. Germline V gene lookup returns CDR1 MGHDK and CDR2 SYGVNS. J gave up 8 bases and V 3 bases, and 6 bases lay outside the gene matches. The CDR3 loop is CASSEGTGAKGYTF. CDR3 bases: TGTGCCAGCAGTGAGGGGACAGGGGCCAAAGGCTACACCTTC.

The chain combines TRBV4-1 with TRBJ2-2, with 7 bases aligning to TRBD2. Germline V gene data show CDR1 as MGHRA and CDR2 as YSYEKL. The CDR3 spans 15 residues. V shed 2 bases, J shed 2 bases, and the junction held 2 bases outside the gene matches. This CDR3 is CASSQLADNTGELFF. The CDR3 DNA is TGCGCCAGCAGCCAACTAGCGGACAACACCGGGGAGCTGTTTTTT.

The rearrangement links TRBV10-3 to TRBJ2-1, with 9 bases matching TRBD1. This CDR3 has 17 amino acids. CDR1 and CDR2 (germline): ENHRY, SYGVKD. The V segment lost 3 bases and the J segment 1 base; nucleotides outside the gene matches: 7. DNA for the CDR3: TGTGCCATCAGTGAACCCGGGACAGGGTTATCCTACAATGAGCAGTTCTTC. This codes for CAISEPGTGLSYNEQFF.